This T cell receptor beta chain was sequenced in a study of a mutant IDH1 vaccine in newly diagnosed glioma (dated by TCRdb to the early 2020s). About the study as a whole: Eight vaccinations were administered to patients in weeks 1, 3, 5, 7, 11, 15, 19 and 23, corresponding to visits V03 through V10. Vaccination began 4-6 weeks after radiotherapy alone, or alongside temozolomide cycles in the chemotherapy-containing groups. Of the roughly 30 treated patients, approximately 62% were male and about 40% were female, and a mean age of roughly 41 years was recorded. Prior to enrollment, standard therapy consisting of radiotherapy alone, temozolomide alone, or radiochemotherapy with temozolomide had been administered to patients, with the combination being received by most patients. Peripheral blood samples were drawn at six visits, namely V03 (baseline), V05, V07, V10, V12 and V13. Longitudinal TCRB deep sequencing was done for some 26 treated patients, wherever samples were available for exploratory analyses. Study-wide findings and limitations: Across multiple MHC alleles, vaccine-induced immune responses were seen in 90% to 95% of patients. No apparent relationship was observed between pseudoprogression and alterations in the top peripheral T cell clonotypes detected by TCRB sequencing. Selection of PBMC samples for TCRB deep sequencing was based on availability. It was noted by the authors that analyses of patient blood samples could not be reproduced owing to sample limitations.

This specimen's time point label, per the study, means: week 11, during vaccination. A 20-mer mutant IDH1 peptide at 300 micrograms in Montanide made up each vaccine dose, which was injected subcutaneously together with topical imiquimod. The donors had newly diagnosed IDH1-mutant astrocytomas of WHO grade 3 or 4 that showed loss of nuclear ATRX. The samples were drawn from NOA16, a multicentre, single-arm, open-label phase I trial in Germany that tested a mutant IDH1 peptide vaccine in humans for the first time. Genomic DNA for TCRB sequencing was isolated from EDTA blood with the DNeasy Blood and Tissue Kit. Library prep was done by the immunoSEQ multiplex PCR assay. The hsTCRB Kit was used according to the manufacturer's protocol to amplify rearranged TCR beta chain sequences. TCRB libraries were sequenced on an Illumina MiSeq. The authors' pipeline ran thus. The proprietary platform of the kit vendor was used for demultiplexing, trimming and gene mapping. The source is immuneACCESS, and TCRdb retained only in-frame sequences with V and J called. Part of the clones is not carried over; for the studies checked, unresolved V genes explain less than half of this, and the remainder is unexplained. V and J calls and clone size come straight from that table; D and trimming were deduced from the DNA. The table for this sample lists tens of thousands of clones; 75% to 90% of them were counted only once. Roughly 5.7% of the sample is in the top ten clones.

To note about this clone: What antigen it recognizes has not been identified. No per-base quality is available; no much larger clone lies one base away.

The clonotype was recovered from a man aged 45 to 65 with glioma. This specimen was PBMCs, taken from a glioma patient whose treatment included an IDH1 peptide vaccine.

The CDR3 amino acid sequence is: CASSQGNSPLHF. The bases are TGTGCCAGCTCCCAGGGGAATTCACCCCTCCACTTT. The rearrangement joined TRBV13 to TRBJ1-6; D gene: possibly TRBD1, on 6 matching bases. CDR1 and CDR2 are read off the germline V gene (reference sequence) as PRHDT and FYEKMQ. The germline ends are 9 bases apart after V is trimmed by 8 bases and J by 7 bases. From the cysteine up to the phenylalanine, the CDR3 has a length of 12 residues. Just the 36-base CDR3 DNA is kept, in frame starting at base 1.